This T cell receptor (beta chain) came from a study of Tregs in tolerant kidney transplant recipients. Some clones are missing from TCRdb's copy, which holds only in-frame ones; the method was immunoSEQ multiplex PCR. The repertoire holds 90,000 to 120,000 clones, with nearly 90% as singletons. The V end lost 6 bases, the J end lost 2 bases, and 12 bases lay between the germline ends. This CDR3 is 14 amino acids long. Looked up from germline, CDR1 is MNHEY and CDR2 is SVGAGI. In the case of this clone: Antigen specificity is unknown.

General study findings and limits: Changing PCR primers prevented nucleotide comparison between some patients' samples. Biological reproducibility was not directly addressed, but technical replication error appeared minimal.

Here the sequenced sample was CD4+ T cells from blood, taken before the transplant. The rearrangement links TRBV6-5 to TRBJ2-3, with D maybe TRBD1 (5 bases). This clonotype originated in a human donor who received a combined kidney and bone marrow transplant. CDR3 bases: TGTGCCAGCAGCCCCGGCAGGGTCACAGATACGCAGTATTTT. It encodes CASSPGRVTDTQYF.